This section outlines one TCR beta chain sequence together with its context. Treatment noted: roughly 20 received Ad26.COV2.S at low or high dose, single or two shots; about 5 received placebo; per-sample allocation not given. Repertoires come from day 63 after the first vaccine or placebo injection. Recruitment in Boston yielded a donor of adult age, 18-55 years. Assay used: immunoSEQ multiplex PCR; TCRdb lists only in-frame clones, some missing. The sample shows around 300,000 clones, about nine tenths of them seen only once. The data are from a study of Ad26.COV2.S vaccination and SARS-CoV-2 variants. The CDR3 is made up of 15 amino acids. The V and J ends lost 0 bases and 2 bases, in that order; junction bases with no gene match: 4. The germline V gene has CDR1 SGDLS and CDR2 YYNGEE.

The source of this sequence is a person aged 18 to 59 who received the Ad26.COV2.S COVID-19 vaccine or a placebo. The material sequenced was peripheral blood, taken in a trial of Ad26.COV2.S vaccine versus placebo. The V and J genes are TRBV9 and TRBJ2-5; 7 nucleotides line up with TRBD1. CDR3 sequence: CASSVGDRTQETQYF. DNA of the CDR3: TGTGCCAGCAGCGTAGGGGACAGAACTCAAGAGACCCAGTACTTC.